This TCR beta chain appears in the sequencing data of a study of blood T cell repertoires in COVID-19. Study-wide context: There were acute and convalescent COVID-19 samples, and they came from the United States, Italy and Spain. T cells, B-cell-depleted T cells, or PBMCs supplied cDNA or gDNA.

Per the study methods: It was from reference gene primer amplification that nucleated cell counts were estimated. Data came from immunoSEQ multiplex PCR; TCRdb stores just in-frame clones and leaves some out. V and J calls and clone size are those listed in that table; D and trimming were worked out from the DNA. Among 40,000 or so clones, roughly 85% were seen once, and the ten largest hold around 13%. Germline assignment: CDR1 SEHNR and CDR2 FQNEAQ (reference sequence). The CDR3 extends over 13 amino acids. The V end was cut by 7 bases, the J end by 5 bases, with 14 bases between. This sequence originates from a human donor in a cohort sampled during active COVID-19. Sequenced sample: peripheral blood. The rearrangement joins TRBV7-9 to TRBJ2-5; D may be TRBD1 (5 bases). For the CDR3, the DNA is TGTGCCAGCACCCAGCCAGGGCCGGAGACCCAGTACTTC. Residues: CASTQPGPETQYF.